This section outlines one T cell receptor beta chain sequence together with its context. Profiled with immunoSEQ multiplex PCR; TCRdb holds only in-frame clones, not every one. This table has 380,000 or so clones, about 88% appearing once. Sample treatment: roughly 19 received Ad26.COV2.S at low or high dose, single or two shots; roughly five received placebo; per-sample allocation not given. Day 63 after the first injection of vaccine or placebo was the sampling time. This sample is part of a study of Ad26.COV2.S vaccination and SARS-CoV-2 variants. This CDR3 region has 15 residues. In germline, CDR1 is SGDLS, CDR2 YYNGEE. The trim removed 2 bases at V and 5 bases at J, leaving 4 bases unmatched.

The chain recombines TRBV9 with TRBJ2-4, with 10 bases that match TRBD2. The sequencing here drew on peripheral blood, taken in a trial of Ad26.COV2.S vaccine versus placebo. This receptor was obtained from a person between 18 and 65 years old who received the Ad26.COV2.S COVID-19 vaccine or a placebo. CDR3 sequence reads: CASSVSTSGENIQYF. The CDR3 DNA is TGTGCCAGCAGCGTTTCAACTAGCGGGGAAAACATTCAGTACTTC.